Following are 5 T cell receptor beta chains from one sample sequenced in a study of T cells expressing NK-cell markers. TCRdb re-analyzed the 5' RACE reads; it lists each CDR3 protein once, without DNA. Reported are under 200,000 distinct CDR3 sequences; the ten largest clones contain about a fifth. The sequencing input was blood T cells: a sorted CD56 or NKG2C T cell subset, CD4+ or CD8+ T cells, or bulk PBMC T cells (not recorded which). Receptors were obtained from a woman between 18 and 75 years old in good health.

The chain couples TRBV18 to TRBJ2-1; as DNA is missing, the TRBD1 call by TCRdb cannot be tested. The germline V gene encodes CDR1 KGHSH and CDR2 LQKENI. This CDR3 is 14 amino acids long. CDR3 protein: CASSPFQGGNEQFF.

CDR3 residues: CASSVSPGTEEKLFF. The gene calls are TRBV9 and TRBJ1-4; TCRdb's D gene call, TRBD1, goes unchecked for lack of DNA. The CDR3 is made up of 15 amino acids. Germline assignment: CDR1 SGDLS and CDR2 YYNGEE.

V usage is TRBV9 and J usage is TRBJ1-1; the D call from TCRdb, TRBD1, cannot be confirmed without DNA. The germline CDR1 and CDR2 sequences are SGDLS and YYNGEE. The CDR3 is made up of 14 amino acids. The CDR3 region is CASSTGTGWTEAFF.

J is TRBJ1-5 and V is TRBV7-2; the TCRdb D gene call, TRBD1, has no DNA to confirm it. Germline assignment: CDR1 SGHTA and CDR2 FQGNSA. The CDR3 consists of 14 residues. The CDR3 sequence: CASSLAPGIQPQHF.

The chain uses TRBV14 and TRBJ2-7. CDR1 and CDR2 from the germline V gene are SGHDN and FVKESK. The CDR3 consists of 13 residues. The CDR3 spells CASSQVQVSEQYF.